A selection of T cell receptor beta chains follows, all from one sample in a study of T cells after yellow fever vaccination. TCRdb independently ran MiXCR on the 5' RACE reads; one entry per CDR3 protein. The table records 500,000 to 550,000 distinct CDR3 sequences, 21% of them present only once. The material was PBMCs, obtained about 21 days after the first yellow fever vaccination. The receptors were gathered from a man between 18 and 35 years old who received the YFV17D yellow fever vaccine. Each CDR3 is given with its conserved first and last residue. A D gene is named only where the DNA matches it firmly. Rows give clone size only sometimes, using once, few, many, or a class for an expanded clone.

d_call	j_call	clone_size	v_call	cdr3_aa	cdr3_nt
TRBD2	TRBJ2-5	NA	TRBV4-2	CASSHDLAGVAETQYF	TGTGCCAGCAGCCATGATTTAGCGGGGGTTGCAGAGACCCAGTACTTC
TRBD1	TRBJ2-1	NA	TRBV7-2	CASSPQGGTYNEQFF	TGTGCCAGCAGCCCACAGGGGGGAACCTACAATGAGCAGTTCTTC
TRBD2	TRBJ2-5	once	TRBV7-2	CASSYTRGGETQYF	TGTGCCAGCAGCTACACGCGGGGGGGCGAGACCCAGTACTTC
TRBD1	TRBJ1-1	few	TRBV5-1	CASSLGRGLTEAFF	TGCGCCAGCAGCTTGGGAAGGGGGCTCACTGAAGCTTTCTTT
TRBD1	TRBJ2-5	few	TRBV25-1	CASSDGTGAFETQYF	TGTGCCAGCAGTGACGGGACAGGGGCTTTCGAGACCCAGTACTTC
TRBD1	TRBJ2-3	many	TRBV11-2	CASSSPRGLHTQYF	TGTGCCAGCAGCTCTCCCAGGGGGTTACATACGCAGTATTTT
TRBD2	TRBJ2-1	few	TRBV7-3	CASSGRGDLSSYNEQFF	TGTGCCAGCAGCGGGCGGGGGGACCTCAGCTCCTACAATGAGCAGTTCTTC
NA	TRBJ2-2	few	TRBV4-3	CASSQDINTGELFF	TGCGCCAGCAGCCAAGATATCAACACCGGGGAGCTGTTTTTT
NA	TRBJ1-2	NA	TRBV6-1	CASSQPPRGGYTF	TGTGCCAGCAGTCAACCTCCCAGGGGTGGCTACACCTTC
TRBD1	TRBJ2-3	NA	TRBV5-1	CASSSPGQGTDTQYF	TGCGCCAGCAGCTCCCCGGGACAGGGCACAGATACGCAGTATTTT
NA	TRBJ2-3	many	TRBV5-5	CASSFDGPDTQYF	TGTGCCAGCAGCTTCGACGGGCCAGATACGCAGTATTTT
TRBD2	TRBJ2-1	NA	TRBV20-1	CSARDPSAGGHNEQFF	TGCAGTGCTAGGGACCCTTCTGCGGGGGGGCACAATGAGCAGTTCTTC
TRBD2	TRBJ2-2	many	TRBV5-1	CASSGLAGNTGELFF	TGTGCCAGCAGTGGACTAGCGGGGAACACCGGGGAGCTGTTTTTT
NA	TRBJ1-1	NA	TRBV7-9	CASSLGDRPAEAFF	TGTGCCAGCAGCTTAGGTGACAGACCAGCTGAAGCTTTCTTT
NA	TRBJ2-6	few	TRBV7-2	CASSPDGSAGANVLTF	TGTGCCAGCAGCCCTGACGGATCAGCAGGGGCCAACGTCCTGACTTTC
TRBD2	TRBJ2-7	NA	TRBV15	CATSRDIGEGEQYF	TGTGCCACCAGCAGAGATATAGGGGAGGGCGAGCAGTACTTC
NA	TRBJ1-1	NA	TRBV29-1	CSVAGTLGTEAFF	TGCAGCGTTGCCGGGACGCTTGGCACTGAAGCTTTCTTT
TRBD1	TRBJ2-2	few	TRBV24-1	CATSDSGTGLDGELFF	TGTGCCACCAGTGATTCCGGGACAGGGCTAGACGGGGAGCTGTTTTTT
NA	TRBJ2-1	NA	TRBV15	CATSPINEQFF	TGTGCCACCAGCCCAATCAATGAGCAGTTCTTC
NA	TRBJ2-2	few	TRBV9	CASSPSASRELFF	TGTGCCAGCAGCCCCTCAGCCTCCCGGGAGCTGTTTTTT
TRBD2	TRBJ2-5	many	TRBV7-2	CASSLSGGPQETQYF	TGTGCCAGCAGCTTGAGCGGGGGACCTCAAGAGACCCAGTACTTC
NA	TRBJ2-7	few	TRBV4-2	CASSQDSIRTSDPYEQYF	TGTGCCAGCAGCCAAGATTCTATACGGACGTCGGACCCGTACGAGCAGTACTTC
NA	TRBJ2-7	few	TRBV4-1	CASSPIQGGAYEQYF	TGCGCCAGCAGCCCGATACAGGGGGGGGCCTACGAGCAGTACTTC
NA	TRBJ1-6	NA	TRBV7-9	CASSGRTVDHNSPLHF	TGTGCCAGCAGCGGCAGGACAGTTGATCATAATTCACCCCTCCACTTT
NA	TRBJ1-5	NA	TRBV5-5	CASSGPGTEQPQHF	TGTGCCAGCAGCGGGCCAGGGACGGAACAGCCCCAGCATTTT
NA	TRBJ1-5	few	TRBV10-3	CAISESGQPQHF	TGTGCCATCAGTGAGTCAGGGCAGCCCCAGCATTTT
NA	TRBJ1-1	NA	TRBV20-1	CSVGNFEVYMNTEAFF	TGCAGTGTGGGGAATTTTGAGGTTTATATGAACACTGAAGCTTTCTTT
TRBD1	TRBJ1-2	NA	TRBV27	CASRTGANYGYTF	TGTGCCAGCCGGACAGGGGCTAACTATGGCTACACCTTC
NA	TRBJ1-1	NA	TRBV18	CASSPRVKNTEAFF	TGTGCCAGCTCACCACGCGTTAAAAACACTGAAGCTTTCTTT
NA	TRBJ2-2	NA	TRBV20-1	CSARPGPGELFF	TGCAGTGCTAGACCGGGTCCCGGGGAGCTGTTTTTT
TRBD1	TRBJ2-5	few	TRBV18	CASSSWTGDRSETQYF	TGTGCCAGCTCATCCTGGACAGGGGATCGCTCAGAGACCCAGTACTTC
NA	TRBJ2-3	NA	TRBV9	CASSVDYRNTQYF	TGTGCCAGCAGCGTCGACTACAGAAATACGCAGTATTTT
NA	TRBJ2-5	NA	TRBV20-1	CSIGPPPGETQYF	TGCAGTATTGGGCCCCCACCAGGGGAGACCCAGTACTTC
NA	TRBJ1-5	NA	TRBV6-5	CASSYIPRGQPQHF	TGTGCCAGCAGTTACATTCCTCGGGGTCAGCCCCAGCATTTT
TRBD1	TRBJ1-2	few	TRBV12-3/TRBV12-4	CASSPPGRQGGYTF	TGTGCCAGCAGTCCCCCGGGGAGACAGGGTGGCTACACCTTC
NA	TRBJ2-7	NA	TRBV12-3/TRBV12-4	CASSLGGLYSYEQYF	TGTGCCAGCAGTTTAGGCGGACTTTATTCCTACGAGCAGTACTTC
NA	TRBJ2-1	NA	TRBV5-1	CASSLHESSYNEQFF	TGCGCCAGCAGCTTGCACGAGAGCTCCTACAATGAGCAGTTCTTC
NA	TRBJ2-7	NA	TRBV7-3	CASSLLIGGEQYF	TGTGCCAGCAGCTTATTAATTGGGGGCGAGCAGTACTTC
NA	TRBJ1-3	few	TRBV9	CASSRETAGNTIYF	TGTGCCAGCAGCCGAGAAACTGCCGGAAACACCATATATTTT
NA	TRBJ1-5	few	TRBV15	CATSTPGTLGQPQHF	TGTGCCACCAGCACCCCCGGGACGTTGGGTCAGCCCCAGCATTTT
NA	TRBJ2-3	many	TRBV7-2	CASSLQGGGTDTQYF	TGTGCCAGCAGCCTACAGGGGGGAGGGACAGATACGCAGTATTTT
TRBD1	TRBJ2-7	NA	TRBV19	CASSIRDSSYEQYF	TGTGCCAGTAGCATCCGGGACAGCTCCTACGAGCAGTACTTC
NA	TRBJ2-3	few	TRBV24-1	CATSFSEADTDTQYF	TGTGCCACCAGTTTCTCCGAGGCCGACACAGATACGCAGTATTTT